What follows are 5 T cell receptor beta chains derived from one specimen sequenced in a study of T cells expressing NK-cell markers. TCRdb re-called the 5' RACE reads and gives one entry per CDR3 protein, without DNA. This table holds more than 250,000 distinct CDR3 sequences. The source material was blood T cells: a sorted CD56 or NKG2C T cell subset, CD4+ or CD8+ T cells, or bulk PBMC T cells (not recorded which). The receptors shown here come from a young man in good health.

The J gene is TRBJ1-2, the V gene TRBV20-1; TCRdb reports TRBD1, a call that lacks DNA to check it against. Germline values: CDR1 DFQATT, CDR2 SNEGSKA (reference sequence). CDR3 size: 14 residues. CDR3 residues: CSARDPARAYGYTF.

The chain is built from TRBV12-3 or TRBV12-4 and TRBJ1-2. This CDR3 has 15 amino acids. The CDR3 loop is CASSLGEGQPRGYTF.

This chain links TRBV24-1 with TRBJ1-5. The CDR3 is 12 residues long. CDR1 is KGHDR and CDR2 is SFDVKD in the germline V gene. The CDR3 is CATNRIDEPQHF.

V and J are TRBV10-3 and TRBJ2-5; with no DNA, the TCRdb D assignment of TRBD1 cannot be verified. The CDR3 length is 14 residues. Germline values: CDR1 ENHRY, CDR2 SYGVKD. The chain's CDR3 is CAISVSRGGETQYF.

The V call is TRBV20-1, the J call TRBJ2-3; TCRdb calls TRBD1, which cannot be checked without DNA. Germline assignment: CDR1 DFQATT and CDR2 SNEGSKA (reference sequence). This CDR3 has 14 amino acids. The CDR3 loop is CSARGTRVADTQYF.